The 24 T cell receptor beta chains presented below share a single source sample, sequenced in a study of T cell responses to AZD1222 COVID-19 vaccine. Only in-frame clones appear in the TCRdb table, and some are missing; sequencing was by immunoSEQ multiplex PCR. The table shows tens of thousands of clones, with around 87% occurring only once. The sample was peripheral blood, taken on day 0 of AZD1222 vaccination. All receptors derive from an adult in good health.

The CDR3 DNA is TGTGCCAGCAGCTTACGGGGCCAAGAGACCCAGTACTTC. It is translated as CASSLRGQETQYF. The chain carries TRBV7-9 and TRBJ2-5, with D perhaps TRBD2 (5 bases). V was pared by 2 bases and J by 1 base, with 5 bases between. The CDR3 has 13 residues. Germline V gene data show CDR1 as SEHNR and CDR2 as FQNEAQ (reference sequence).

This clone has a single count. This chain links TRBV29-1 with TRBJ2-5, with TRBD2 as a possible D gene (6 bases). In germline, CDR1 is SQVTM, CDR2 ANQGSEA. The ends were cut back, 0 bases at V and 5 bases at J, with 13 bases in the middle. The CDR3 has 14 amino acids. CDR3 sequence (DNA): TGCAGCGTTGAAGATGGGAGGAGCCCGGAGACCCAGTACTTC. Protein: CSVEDGRSPETQYF.

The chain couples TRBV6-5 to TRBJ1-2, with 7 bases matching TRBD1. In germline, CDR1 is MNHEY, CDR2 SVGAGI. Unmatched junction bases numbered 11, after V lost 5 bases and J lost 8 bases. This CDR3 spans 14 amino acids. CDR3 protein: CASSQQGTLWGYTF. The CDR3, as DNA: TGTGCCAGCAGTCAACAGGGGACGTTGTGGGGCTACACCTTC.

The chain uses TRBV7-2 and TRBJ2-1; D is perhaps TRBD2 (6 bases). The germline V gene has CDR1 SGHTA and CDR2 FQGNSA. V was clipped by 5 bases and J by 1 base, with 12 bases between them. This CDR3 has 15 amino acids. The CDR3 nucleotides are TGTGCCAGCAGCCCCTGGGCGGGGTCCTACAATGAGCAGTTCTTC. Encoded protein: CASSPWAGSYNEQFF.

CDR3 bases: TGTGCCAGCAGTTCGGTCCCCGGGGGTCAGCCCCAGCATTTT. It translates to CASSSVPGGQPQHF. V and J are TRBV6-5 and TRBJ1-5, with D perhaps matching TRBD1 (5 bases). This CDR3 is built from 14 residues. Germline V gene lookup returns CDR1 MNHEY and CDR2 SVGAGI. V was trimmed by 4 bases and J by 6 bases, leaving 13 bases between them.

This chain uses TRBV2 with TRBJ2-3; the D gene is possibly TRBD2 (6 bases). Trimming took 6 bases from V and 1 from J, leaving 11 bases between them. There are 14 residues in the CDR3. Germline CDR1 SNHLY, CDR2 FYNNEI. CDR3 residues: CASRRESGTDTQYF. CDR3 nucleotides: TGTGCCAGCAGACGGGAGTCTGGCACAGATACGCAGTATTTT.

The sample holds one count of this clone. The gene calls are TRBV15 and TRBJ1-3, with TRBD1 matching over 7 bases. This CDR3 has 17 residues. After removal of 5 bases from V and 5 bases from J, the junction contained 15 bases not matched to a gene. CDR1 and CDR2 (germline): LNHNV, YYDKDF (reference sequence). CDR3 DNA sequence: TGTGCCACCAGCCCCTTCTGGGACAGTAAGAGTAGAAACACCATATATTTT. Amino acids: CATSPFWDSKSRNTIYF. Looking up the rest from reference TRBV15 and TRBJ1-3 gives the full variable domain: DAMVIQNPRYQVTQFGKPVTLSCSQTLNHNVMYWYQQKSSQAPKLLFHYYDKDFNNEADTPDNFQSRRPNTSFCFLDIRSPGLGDTAMYLCATSPFWDSKSRNTIYFGEGSWLTVV.

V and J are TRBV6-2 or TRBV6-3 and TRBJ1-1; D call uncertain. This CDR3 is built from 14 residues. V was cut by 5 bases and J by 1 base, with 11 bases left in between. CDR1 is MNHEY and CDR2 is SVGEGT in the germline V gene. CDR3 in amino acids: CASSLHWPNTEAFF. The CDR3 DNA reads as TGTGCCAGCAGTCTACATTGGCCGAACACTGAAGCTTTCTTT.

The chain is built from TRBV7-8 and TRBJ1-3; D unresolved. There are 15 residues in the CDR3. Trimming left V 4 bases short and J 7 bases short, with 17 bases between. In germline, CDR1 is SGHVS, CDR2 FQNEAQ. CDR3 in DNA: TGTGCCAGCAGCTGGGGTTCCCTCTTTGGGAACACCATATATTTT. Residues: CASSWGSLFGNTIYF.

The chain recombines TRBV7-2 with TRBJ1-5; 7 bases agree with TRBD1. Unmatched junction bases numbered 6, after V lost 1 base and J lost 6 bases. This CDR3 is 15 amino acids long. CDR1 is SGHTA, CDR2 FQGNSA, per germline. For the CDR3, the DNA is TGTGCCAGCAGCTTAGATGCAGGGGGAAGTCAGCCCCAGCATTTT. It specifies CASSLDAGGSQPQHF.

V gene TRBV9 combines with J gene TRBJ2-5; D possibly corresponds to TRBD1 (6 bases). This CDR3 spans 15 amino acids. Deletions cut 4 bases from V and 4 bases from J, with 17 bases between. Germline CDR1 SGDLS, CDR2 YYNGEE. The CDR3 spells CASSLDSHRRETQYF. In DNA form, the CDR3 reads TGTGCCAGCAGCTTGGACAGCCATAGACGAGAGACCCAGTACTTC.

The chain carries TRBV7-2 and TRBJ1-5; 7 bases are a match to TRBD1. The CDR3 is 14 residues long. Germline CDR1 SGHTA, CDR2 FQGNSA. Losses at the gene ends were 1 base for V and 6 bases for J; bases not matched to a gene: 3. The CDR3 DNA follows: TGTGCCAGCAGCTTAGAATGGACAGGTCAGCCCCAGCATTTT. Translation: CASSLEWTGQPQHF.

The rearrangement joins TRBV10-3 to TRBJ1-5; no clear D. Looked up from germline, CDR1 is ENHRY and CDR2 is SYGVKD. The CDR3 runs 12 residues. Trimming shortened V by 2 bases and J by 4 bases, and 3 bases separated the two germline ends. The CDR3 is CAISENNQPQHF. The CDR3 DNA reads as TGTGCCATCAGTGAGAATAATCAGCCCCAGCATTTT.

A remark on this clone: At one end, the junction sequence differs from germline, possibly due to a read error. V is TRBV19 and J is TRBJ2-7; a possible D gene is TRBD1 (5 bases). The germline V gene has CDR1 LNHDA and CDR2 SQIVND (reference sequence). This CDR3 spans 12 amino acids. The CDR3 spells CASSIGQPALDF. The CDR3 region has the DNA TGTGCCAGTAGTATAGGACAGCCAGCCCTGGACTTC.

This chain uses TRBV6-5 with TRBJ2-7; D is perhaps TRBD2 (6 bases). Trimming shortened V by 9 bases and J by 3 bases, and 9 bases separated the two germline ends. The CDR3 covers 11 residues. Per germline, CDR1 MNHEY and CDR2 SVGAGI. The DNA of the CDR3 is TGTGCCAGTCGTAGCGGCTACGAGCAGTACTTC. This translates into CASRSGYEQYF.

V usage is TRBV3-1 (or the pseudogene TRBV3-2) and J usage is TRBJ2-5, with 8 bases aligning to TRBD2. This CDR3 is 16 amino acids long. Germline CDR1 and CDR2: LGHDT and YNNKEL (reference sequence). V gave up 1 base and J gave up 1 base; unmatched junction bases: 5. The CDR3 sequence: CASSQAASGRQETQYF. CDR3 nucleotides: TGTGCCAGCAGCCAAGCGGCTAGCGGGCGCCAAGAGACCCAGTACTTC.

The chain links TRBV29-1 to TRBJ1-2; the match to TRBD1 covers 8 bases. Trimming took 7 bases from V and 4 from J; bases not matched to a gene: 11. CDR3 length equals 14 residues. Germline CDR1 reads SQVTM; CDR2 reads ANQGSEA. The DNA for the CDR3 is TGCAGCGCAAGAAACAGGGGGGATATCTATGGCTACACCTTC. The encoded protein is CSARNRGDIYGYTF.

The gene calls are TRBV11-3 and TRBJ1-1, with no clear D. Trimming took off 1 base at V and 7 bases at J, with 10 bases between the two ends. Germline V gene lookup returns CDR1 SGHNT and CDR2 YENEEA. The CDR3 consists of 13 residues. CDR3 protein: CASSLGRQSEAFF. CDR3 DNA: TGTGCCAGCAGCTTAGGCCGTCAAAGTGAAGCTTTCTTT.

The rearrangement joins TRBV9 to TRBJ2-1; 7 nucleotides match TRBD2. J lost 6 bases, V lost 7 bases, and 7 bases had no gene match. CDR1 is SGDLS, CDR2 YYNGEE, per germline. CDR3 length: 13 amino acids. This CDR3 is CASGTTSSNEQFF. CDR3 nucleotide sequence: TGTGCCAGCGGGACTACCTCAAGCAATGAGCAGTTCTTC.

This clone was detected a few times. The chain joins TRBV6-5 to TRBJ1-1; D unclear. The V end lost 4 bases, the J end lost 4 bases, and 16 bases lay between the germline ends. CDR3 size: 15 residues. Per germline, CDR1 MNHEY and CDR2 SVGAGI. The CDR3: CASSLRAAQTTEAFF. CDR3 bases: TGTGCCAGCAGTTTACGGGCAGCCCAGACCACTGAAGCTTTCTTT.

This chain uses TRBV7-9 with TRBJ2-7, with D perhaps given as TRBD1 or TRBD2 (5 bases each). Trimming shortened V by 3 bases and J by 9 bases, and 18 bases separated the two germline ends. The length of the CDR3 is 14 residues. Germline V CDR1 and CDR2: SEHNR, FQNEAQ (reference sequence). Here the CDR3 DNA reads TGTGCCAGCAGCTTGAGGGGTTCCGGGTGGCGGCAGTACTTC. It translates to CASSLRGSGWRQYF. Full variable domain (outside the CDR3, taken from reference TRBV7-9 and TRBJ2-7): DTGVSQNPRHKITKRGQNVTFRCDPISEHNRLYWYRQTLGQGPEFLTYFQNEAQLEKSRLLSDRFSAERPKGSFSTLEIQRTEQGDSAMYLCASSLRGSGWRQYFGPGTRLTVT.

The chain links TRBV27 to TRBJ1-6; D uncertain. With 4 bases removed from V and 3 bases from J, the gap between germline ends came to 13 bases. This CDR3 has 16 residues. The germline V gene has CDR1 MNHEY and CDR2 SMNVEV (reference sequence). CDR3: CASSYGPVSYNSPLHF. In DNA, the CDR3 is TGTGCCAGCAGTTATGGGCCCGTAAGCTATAATTCACCCCTCCACTTT.

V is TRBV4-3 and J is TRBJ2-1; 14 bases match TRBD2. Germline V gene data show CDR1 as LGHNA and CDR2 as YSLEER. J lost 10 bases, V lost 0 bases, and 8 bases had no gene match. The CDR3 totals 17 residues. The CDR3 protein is CASSQDGGLAGVQEQFF. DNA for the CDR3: TGCGCCAGCAGCCAAGATGGGGGACTAGCGGGAGTCCAAGAGCAGTTCTTC.

CDR3: CASSQDKGRIDTQYF. The DNA for the CDR3 is TGTGCCAGCAGCCAAGATAAGGGGAGAATAGATACGCAGTATTTT. The rearrangement uses TRBV3-1 (or the pseudogene TRBV3-2) and TRBJ2-3, with D possibly called TRBD1 or TRBD2 (5 bases each). V lost 0 bases, J lost 5 bases, and 12 bases lay in between. CDR1 and CDR2 from the germline V gene are LGHDT and YNNKEL (reference sequence). CDR3 length equals 15 residues.